This entry is about one T cell receptor (beta chain). Its antigen is not identified. The sample belongs to a study of cytomegalovirus exposure and HLA in healthy donors. Study-level findings and limits: TCR clusters originating in the first cohort tended to co-occur in the roughly 120 validation repertoires, according to a later analysis. The authors listed 180 or so TCR beta chains as cytomegalovirus-associated. For most TCR sequences rarity was the rule, although some public TCRs occurred in many donors.

Generated by immunoSEQ multiplex PCR, the TCRdb table keeps only in-frame clones and is missing some. Of roughly 150,000 clones listed, about 80% are singletons. V was cut by 8 bases and J by 3 bases, with 17 bases left in between. The CDR3 extends over 14 amino acids. CDR1 and CDR2 from the germline V gene are SGHAT and FQNNGV. The gene calls are TRBV11-2 and TRBJ2-7; perhaps TRBD1 as D (7 bases). The sample comprised PBMCs. The receptor's source is a man aged 25-45 years in good health and CMV-seropositive. CDR3 sequence (DNA): TGTGCCAGCGGGGGGCAGGGGGGCCTCTACGAGCAGTACTTC. Amino acids: CASGGQGGLYEQYF.